These 6 T cell receptor beta chains originate from one sample sequenced in a study of shared clonotypes between healthy human individuals. The table came from immunoSEQ multiplex PCR; TCRdb's copy has only in-frame clones and leaves some out. The repertoire holds about 2 million clones, with around 95% as singletons. Sample: naive CD4+ T cells sorted from blood. The subset: CD45RA+ positively selected. All receptors come from a man younger than 35 in good health.

This rearrangement joins TRBV5-1 to TRBJ1-1; D unresolved. Germline V CDR1 and CDR2: SGHRS, YFSETQ. The CDR3 is made up of 11 amino acids. Trimming took off 6 bases at V and 2 bases at J, with 5 bases between the two ends. The CDR3 coding sequence is TGCGCCAGCATACAAAACACTGAAGCTTTCTTT. Translating gives CASIQNTEAFF.

J is TRBJ2-1 and V is TRBV6-6; 8 nucleotides line up with TRBD1. This CDR3 region has 15 residues. Losses at the gene ends were 2 bases for V and 0 bases for J; bases not matched to a gene: 0. Germline values: CDR1 MNHNY, CDR2 SVGAGI (reference sequence). This CDR3 reads CASSYGTGSYNEQFF. The CDR3 nucleotides read TGTGCCAGCAGTTACGGGACAGGCTCCTACAATGAGCAGTTCTTC.

A word on this clone: The junction does not match germline at one end; this may be a read error. The chain combines TRBV28 with TRBJ1-1, with D perhaps TRBD1 (6 bases). CDR1 MDHEN and CDR2 SYDVKM come from the germline V gene. The CDR3 is made up of 13 amino acids. The CDR3 coding sequence is TGTGCCAGCAGCGGGACAAATGGGCTCCGGGTTGGGTTT. Translated, it gives CASSGTNGLRVGF. The complete variable domain, with remaining parts taken from reference TRBV28 and TRBJ1-1, reads DVKVTQSSRYLVKRTGEKVFLECVQDMDHENMFWYRQDPGLGLRLIYFSYDVKMKEKGDIPEGYSVSREKKERFSLILESASTNQTSMYLCASSGTNGLRVGFGQGTRLTVV.

The chain couples TRBV5-1 to TRBJ1-4; 7 bases agree with TRBD1. The germline gives CDR1 SGHRS, CDR2 YFSETQ. CDR3 length: 15 amino acids. Trimming cost V 0 bases and J 6 bases; bases outside gene matches: 5. The DNA of the CDR3 is TGCGCCAGCAGCTTGGGTGGGGGGACAGATGAAAAACTGTTTTTT. It codes for CASSLGGGTDEKLFF.

V gene TRBV9 combines with J gene TRBJ2-3; no reliable D call. V was trimmed by 5 bases and J by 11 bases, leaving 15 bases between them. The CDR3 extends over 12 amino acids. Germline V gene sequence: CDR1 SGDLS, CDR2 YYNGEE. CDR3 nucleotides: TGTGCCAGCAGTCCAAACTACCTCGGGCAGTATTTT. It translates to CASSPNYLGQYF. Full variable domain (missing parts from reference TRBV9 and TRBJ2-3): DSGVTQTPKHLITATGQRVTLRCSPRSGDLSVYWYQQSLDQGLQFLIQYYNGEERAKGNILERFSAQQFPDLHSELNLSSLELGDSALYFCASSPNYLGQYFGPGTRLTVL.

The CDR3 DNA is TGTGCCAGCAGCGCGCCTACAGGGGGCAGAGAGACCCAGTACTTC. Amino acid sequence: CASSAPTGGRETQYF. The rearrangement links TRBV7-8 to TRBJ2-5; 9 bases match TRBD1. This CDR3 is 15 amino acids long. In germline, CDR1 is SGHVS, CDR2 FQNEAQ. The V gene end was trimmed by 5 bases and the J gene end by 4 bases; junction bases not matched to a gene: 8.